This T cell receptor (beta chain) is drawn from a study of lymphopenia after photon versus proton radiotherapy. Study conclusions and caveats: Post-nadir diversity loss with photons came from oligoclonal expansion, particularly CD8+ Temra cells. Survival link was tested only in deceased patients; proton benefit remains a possibility. Under photons, naive T cells and diversity fell while effector/memory populations rose.

Data came from immunoSEQ multiplex PCR; TCRdb stores just in-frame clones and leaves some out. The profile shows 45,000 to 65,000 clones, about 83% of them singletons. Of note for this clone: What it binds is unknown.

Germline V CDR1 and CDR2: SNHLY, FYNNEI. CDR3 length: 18 amino acids. J was trimmed by 1 base and V by 0 bases; bases with no gene match: 4. The chain links TRBV2 to TRBJ2-3; 13 nucleotides line up with TRBD2. The receptor's source is a man aged 45 to 65 with gastric cancer. This specimen consisted of peripheral blood, obtained from a patient treated with photon-based radiotherapy. CDR3 in amino acids: CASSEAGLAGAGTDTQYF. DNA for the CDR3: TGTGCCAGCAGTGAAGCTGGACTAGCGGGGGCGGGCACAGATACGCAGTATTTT.